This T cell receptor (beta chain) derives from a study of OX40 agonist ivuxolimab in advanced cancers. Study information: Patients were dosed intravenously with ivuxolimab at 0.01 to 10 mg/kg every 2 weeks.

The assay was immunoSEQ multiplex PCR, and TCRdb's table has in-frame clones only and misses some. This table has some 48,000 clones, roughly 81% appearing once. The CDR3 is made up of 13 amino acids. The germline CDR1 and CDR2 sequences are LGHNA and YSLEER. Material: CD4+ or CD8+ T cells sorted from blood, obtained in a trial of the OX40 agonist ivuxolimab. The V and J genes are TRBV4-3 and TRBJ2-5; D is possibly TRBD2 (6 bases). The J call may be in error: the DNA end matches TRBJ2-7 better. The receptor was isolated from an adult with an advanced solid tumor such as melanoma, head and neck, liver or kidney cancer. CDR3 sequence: CASSPYPGGEQYF. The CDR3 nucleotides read TGCGCCAGCAGCCCCTATCCCGGGGGCGAGCAGTACTTC.